The sequence of this T cell receptor (beta chain) was determined in a study of blood T cell repertoires in COVID-19. The trim removed 2 bases at V and 4 bases at J, leaving 5 bases unmatched. This CDR3 region has 14 residues. From germline, CDR1 is SGHRS and CDR2 YFSETQ. This clone is a singleton in its sample. The repertoire was sequenced with immunoSEQ multiplex PCR; TCRdb's copy has only in-frame clones and lacks some. This table has around 40,000 clones, around 85% appearing once. Sample: peripheral blood. This TCR was recovered from a human donor in a cohort sampled during active COVID-19. The chain employs TRBV5-1 and TRBJ2-7, with 8 bases fitting TRBD1. This chain's CDR3 is CASSFQGAEYEQYF. CDR3 nucleotide sequence: TGCGCCAGCAGCTTCCAGGGGGCGGAGTACGAGCAGTACTTC.